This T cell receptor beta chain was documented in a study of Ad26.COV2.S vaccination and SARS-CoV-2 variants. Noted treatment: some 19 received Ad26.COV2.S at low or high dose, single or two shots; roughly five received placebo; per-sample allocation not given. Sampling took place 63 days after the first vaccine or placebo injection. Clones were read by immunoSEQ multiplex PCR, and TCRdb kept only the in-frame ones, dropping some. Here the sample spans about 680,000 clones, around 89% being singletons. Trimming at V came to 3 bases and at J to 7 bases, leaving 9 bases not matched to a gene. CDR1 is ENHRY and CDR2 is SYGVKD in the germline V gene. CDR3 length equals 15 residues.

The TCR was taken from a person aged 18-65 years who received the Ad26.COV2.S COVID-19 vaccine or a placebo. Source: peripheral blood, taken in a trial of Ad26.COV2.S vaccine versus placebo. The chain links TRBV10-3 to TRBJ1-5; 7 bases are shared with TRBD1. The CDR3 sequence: CAISDTGARAQPQHF. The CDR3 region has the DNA TGTGCCATCAGTGATACAGGGGCAAGAGCCCAGCCCCAGCATTTT.